The present T cell receptor (beta chain) was sequenced within a study of OX40 agonist ivuxolimab in advanced cancers. Study background: Patients enrolled in dose escalation were diagnosed with hepatocellular carcinoma, melanoma, renal cell or head and neck cancer. A partial response was reached by three patients: one with hepatocellular carcinoma and two with cutaneous melanoma.

Here immunoSEQ multiplex PCR was the method, and the copy in TCRdb shows in-frame clones only, minus some. The sample has 22,000 or so clones; roughly nine tenths are singletons. As to this clone: The antigen remains unidentified.

At cycle 4 day 1, cycle 7 day 1, and baseline, blood was sampled. Study findings and constraints: At doses 0.1 to 3.0 mg/kg, CD4+ and CD8+ clones expanded.

This CDR3 is built from 15 residues. V was shortened by 5 bases and J by 2 bases, with 13 bases between the two germline ends. The germline gives CDR1 LNHDA, CDR2 SQIVND (reference sequence). The input for sequencing was CD4+ or CD8+ T cells sorted from blood, taken in a trial of the OX40 agonist ivuxolimab. The V call is TRBV19, the J call TRBJ2-1; maybe TRBD2 (6 bases). This clonotype originated in an adult with an advanced solid tumor such as melanoma, head and neck, liver or kidney cancer. The CDR3 DNA follows: TGTGCCAGTAGTTCGGAGGGAGAAGCCTACAATGAGCAGTTCTTC. Protein sequence: CASSSEGEAYNEQFF.